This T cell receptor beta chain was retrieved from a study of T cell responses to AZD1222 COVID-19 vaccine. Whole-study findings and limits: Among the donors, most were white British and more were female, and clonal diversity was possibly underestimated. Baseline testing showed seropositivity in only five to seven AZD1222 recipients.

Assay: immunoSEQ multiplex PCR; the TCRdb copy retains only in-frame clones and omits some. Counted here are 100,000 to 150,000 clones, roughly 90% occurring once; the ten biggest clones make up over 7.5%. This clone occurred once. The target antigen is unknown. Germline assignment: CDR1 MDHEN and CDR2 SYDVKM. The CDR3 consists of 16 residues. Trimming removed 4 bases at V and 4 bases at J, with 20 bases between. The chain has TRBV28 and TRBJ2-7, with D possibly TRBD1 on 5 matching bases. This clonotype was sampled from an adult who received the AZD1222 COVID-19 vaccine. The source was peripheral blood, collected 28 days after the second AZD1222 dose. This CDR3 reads CASSSPDTRSLYEQYF. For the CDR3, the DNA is TGTGCCAGCAGTTCCCCGGACACGCGGTCACTTTACGAGCAGTACTTC.